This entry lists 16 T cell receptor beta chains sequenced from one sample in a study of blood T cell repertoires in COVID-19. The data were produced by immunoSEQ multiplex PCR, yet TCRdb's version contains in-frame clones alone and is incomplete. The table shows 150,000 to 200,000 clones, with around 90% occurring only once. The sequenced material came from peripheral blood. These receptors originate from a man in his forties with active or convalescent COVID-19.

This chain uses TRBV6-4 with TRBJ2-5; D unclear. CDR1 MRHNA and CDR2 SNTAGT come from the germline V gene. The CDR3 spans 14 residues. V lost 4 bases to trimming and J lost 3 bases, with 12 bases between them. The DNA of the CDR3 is TGTGCCAGCAGTGCGAGGATACCGAAAGAGACCCAGTACTTC. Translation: CASSARIPKETQYF.

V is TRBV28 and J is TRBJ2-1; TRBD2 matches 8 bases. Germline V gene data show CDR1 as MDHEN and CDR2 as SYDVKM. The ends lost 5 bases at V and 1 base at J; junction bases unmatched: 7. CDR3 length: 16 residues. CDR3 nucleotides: TGTGCCAGCAGTCCTACCGGGACTAGTTCCTACAATGAGCAGTTCTTC. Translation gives CASSPTGTSSYNEQFF.

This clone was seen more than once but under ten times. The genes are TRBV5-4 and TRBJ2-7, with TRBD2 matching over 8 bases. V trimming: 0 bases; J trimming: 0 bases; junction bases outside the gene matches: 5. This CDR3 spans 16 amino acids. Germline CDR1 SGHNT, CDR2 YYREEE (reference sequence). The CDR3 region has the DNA TGTGCCAGCAGCTTGGCCGGCGGGGGGCCCTCCTACGAGCAGTACTTC. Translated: CASSLAGGGPSYEQYF.

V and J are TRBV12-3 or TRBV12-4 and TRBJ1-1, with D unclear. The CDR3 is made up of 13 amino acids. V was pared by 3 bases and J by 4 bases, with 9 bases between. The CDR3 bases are TGTGCCAGCAGTTTTAGTATTCGCACTGAAGCTTTCTTT. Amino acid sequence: CASSFSIRTEAFF.

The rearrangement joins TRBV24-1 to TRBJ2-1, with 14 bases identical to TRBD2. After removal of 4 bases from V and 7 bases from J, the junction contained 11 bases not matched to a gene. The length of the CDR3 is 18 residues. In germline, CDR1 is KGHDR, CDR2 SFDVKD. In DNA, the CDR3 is TGTGCCACCAGTGACAAGGGACTAGCGGGAGAGGGTAGAAATGAGCAGTTCTTC. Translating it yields CATSDKGLAGEGRNEQFF.

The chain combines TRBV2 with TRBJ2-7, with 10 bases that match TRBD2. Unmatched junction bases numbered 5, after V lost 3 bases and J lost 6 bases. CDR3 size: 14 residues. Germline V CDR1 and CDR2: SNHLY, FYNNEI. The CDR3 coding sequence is TGTGCCAGCAGTGAGAGAAGCGGGAGGGCCGAGCAGTACTTC. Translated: CASSERSGRAEQYF.

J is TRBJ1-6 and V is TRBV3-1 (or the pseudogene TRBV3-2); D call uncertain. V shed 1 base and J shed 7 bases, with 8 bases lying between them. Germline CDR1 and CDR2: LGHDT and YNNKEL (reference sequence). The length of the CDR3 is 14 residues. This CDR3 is CASSQVRMNSPLHF. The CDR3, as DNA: TGTGCCAGCAGCCAAGTGCGGATGAATTCACCCCTCCACTTT.

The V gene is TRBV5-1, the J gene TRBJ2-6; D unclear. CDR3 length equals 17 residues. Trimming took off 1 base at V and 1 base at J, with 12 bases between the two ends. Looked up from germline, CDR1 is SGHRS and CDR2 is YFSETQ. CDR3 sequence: CASSLSLGLSGANVLTF. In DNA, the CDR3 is TGCGCCAGCAGCTTGTCCCTCGGGTTGTCTGGGGCCAACGTCCTGACTTTC.

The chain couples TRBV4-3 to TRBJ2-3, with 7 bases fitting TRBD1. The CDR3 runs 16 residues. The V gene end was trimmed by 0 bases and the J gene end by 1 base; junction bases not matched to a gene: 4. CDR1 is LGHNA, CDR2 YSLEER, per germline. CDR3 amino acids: CASSQDGTGGTDTQYF. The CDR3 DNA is TGCGCCAGCAGCCAAGATGGAACAGGGGGCACAGATACGCAGTATTTT.

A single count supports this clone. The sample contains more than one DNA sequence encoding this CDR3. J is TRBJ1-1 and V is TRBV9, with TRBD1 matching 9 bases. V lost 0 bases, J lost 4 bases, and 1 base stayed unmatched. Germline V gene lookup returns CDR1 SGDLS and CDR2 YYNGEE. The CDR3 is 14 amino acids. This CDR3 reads CASSVVTGGTEAFF. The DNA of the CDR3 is TGTGCCAGCAGCGTAGTGACAGGGGGCACTGAAGCTTTCTTT.

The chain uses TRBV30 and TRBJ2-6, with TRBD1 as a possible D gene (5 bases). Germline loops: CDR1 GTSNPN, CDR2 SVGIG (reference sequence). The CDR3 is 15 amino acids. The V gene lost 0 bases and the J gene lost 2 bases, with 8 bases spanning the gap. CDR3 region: CAWSVSRAGANVLTF. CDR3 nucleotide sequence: TGTGCCTGGAGTGTCAGCAGGGCTGGGGCCAACGTCCTGACTTTC.

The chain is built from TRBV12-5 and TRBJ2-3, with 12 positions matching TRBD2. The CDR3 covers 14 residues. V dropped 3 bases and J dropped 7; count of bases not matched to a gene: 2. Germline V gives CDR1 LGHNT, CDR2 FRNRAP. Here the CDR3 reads CASGLTSGGHTQYF. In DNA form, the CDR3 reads TGTGCTAGTGGTTTAACTAGCGGGGGGCATACGCAGTATTTT.

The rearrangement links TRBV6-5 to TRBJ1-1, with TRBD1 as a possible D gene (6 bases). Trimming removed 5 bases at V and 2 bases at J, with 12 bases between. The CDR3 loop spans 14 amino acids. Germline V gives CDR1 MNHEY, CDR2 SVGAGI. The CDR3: CASSQQGFNTEAFF. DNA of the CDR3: TGTGCCAGCAGTCAACAGGGATTTAACACTGAAGCTTTCTTT.

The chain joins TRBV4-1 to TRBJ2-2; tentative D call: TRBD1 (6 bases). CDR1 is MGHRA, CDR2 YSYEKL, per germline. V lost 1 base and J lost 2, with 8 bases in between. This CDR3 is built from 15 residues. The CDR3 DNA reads TGCGCCAGCAGCCAAGCCGGGACAAACACCGGGGAGCTGTTTTTT. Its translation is CASSQAGTNTGELFF.

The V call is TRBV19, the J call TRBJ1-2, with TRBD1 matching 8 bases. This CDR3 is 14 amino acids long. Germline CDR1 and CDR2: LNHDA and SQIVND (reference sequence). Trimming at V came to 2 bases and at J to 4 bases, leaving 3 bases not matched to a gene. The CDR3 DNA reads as TGTGCCAGTAGTATATTGGGGACAGGCTATGGCTACACCTTC. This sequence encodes CASSILGTGYGYTF.

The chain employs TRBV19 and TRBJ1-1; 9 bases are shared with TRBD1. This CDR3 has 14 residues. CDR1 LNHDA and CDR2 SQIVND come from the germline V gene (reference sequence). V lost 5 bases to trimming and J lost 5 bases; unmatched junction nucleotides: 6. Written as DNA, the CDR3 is TGTGCCAGTAGTTCACAGGGGGCTTGGACTGAAGCTTTCTTT. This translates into CASSSQGAWTEAFF.